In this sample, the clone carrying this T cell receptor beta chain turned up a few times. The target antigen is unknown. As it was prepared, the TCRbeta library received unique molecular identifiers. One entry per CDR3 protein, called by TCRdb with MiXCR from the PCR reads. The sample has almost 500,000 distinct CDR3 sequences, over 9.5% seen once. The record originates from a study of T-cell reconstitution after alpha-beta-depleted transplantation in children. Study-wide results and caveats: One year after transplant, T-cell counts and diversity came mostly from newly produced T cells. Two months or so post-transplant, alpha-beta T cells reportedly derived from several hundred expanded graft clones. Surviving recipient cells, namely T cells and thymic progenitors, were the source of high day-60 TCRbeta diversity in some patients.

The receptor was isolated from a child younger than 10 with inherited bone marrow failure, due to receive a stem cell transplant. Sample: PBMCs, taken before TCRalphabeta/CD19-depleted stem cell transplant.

The CDR3, as DNA: TGTGCCAGTAGTTTCGTGAACACTGAAGCTTTCTTT. Translating gives CASSFVNTEAFF. The chain employs TRBV19 and TRBJ1-1; D unclear. The CDR3 consists of 12 residues. Between the trimmed V and J ends, which lost 5 bases and 0 bases, there was a span of 4 bases. The germline V gene encodes CDR1 LNHDA and CDR2 SQIVND (reference sequence). Drawing the rest from reference TRBV19 and TRBJ1-1, the complete variable domain is DGGITQSPKYLFRKEGQNVTLSCEQNLNHDAMYWYRQDPGQGLRLIYYSQIVNDFQKGDIAEGYSVSREKKESFPLTVTSAQKNPTAFYLCASSFVNTEAFFGQGTRLTVV.